This record concerns one TCR beta chain sequence. Between the trimmed V and J ends, which lost 4 bases and 9 bases, there was a span of 19 bases. The CDR3 is 15 amino acids. Germline V gives CDR1 MNHNS, CDR2 SASEGT. This entry is derived from a study of radiation and T cells in renal cell carcinoma. Clones were read by immunoSEQ multiplex PCR, and TCRdb kept only the in-frame ones, dropping some. Counted here are roughly 170,000 clones, roughly 90% occurring once; the ten biggest clones make up about 10%. Time point indicated: blood 4 weeks post-SBRT, at nephrectomy. Treatment denoted: 15 Gy SBRT to primary tumor, nephrectomy 4 weeks later.

This chain uses TRBV6-1 with TRBJ1-5, with D perhaps matching TRBD1 (6 bases). The source is a woman aged 45-65 years with renal cell carcinoma. The starting material was blood, obtained from a patient whose treatment included radiotherapy and nephrectomy. The CDR3: CASSAGRGGGLPQHF. CDR3 sequence (DNA): TGTGCCAGCAGTGCCGGACGAGGGGGAGGTCTGCCCCAGCATTTT.